This TCR beta chain was captured in a study of OX40 agonist ivuxolimab in advanced cancers. TCRdb's copy holds only in-frame clones and misses some; the assay was immunoSEQ multiplex PCR. The data contain 30,000 or so clones, roughly 84% of them singletons. The TCR sequence derives from an adult with an advanced solid tumor such as melanoma, head and neck, liver or kidney cancer. Material: CD4+ or CD8+ T cells sorted from blood, obtained in a trial of the OX40 agonist ivuxolimab.

The CDR3 DNA is TGTGCCAGCAGGCGGGTTGTTGCGGGAGCTTACGAGCAGTACTTC. Its protein is CASRRVVAGAYEQYF. The chain has TRBV6-5 and TRBJ2-7; TRBD2 matches at 7 bases. Per germline, CDR1 MNHEY and CDR2 SVGAGI. This CDR3 has 15 residues. Unmatched junction bases numbered 12, after V lost 6 bases and J lost 4 bases.